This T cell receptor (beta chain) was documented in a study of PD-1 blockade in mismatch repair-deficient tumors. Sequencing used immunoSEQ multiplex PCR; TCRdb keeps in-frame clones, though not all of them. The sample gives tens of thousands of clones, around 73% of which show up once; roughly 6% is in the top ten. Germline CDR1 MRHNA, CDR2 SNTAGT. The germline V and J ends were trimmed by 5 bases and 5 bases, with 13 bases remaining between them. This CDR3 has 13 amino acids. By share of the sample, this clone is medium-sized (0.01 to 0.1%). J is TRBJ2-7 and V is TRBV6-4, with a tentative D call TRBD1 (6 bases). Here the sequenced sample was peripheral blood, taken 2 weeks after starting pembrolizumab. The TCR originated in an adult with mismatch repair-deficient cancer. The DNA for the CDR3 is TGTGCCAGCAGTAATACAGGGATCCACGAGCAGTACTTC. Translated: CASSNTGIHEQYF.